This entry describes one TCR beta chain. Antigen: not known. These data belong to a study of cytomegalovirus exposure and HLA in healthy donors. Overall study: A subsequent analysis reported that the 100 to 150 validation repertoires were produced on the same platform that had also been used for the 600 to 800 first-cohort repertoires.

Findings and limits, study-wide: Altogether, 150 to 200 TCR beta chains were recorded as cytomegalovirus-associated. TCR sequences were mostly rare, though some public TCRs occurred in many donors.

Assay: immunoSEQ multiplex PCR; the TCRdb copy retains only in-frame clones and omits some. The data contain 95,000 to 120,000 clones, over 75% of them seen just once; the ten biggest clones take up over 2.5%. Sequenced input: PBMCs. This sequence originates from a woman in her late teens or twenties in good health and CMV-seronegative.

The CDR3 loop is CAWSFPDRGVVLTF. CDR3 nucleotides: TGTGCCTGGAGTTTCCCCGACCGCGGGGTCGTCCTGACTTTC. V and J are TRBV30 and TRBJ2-6; TRBD2 might be the D (6 bases). The CDR3 is made up of 14 amino acids. The V and J ends lost 2 bases and 12 bases respectively, with 17 bases between them. The germline CDR1 and CDR2 sequences are GTSNPN and SVGIG (reference sequence).